Sequencing of this T cell receptor (beta chain) was carried out in a study of blood T cell repertoires in COVID-19. The overall study: Samples taken during acute and convalescent COVID-19 were collected in the United States, Italy and Spain.

Participants came from some 23 US areas, aged about 18 to 100 years. A PCR-confirmed or clinician-diagnosed COVID-19 case had contacted exposed participants within 2 weeks of entry. V was pared by 4 bases and J by 8 bases, with 7 bases of the junction left unmatched. Looked up from germline, CDR1 is LNHNV and CDR2 is YYDKDF (reference sequence). This CDR3 spans 14 amino acids. Under the authors' procedure: Amplification of reference gene primers was used by the study to estimate nucleated cell counts. TCRdb's table, derived via immunoSEQ multiplex PCR, lists solely in-frame clones and lacks some. V and J calls plus clone size are reproduced from that table; the DNA served to infer D and trimming. The sample comprises 150,000 to 200,000 clones, roughly 83% of which are singletons, and roughly 4.9% rests with the top ten.

This TCR derives from a man between 65 and 80 years old who had been exposed to COVID-19. The chain uses TRBV15 and TRBJ1-2; 10 bases align to TRBD1. Sequencing was done on a sample of PBMCs or T cells enriched from blood (not recorded which). DNA for the CDR3: TGTGCCACCAGCACCGGACAGGGGGTTAGCGGCTACACCTTC. Its translation is CATSTGQGVSGYTF.